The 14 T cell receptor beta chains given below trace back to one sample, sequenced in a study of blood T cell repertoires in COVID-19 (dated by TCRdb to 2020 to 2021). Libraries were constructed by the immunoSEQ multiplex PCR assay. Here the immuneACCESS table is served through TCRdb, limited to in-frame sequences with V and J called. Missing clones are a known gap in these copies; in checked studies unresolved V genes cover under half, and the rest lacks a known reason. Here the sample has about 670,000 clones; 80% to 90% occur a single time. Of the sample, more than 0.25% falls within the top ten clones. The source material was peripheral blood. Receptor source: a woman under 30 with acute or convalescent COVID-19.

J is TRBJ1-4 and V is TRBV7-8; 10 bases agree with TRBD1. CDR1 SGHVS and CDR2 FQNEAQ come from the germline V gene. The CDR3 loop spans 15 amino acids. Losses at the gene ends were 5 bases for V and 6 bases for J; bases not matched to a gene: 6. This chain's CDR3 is CASSPMGQGYEKLFF. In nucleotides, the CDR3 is TGTGCCAGCAGCCCGATGGGACAGGGGTATGAAAAACTGTTTTTT.

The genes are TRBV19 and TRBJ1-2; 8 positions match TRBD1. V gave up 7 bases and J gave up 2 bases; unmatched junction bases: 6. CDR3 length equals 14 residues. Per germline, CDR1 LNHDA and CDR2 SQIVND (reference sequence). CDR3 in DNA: TGTGCCAGTAACCTTAGGGACAGGAACTATGGCTACACCTTC. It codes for CASNLRDRNYGYTF.

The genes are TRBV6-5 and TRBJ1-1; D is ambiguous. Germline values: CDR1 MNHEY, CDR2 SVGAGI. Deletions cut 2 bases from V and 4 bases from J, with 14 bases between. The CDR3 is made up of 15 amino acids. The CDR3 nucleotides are TGTGCCAGCAGTTACGCTGAGGGCTCGGGCACTGAAGCTTTCTTT. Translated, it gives CASSYAEGSGTEAFF.

The CDR3 coding sequence is TGCGCCAGCAGCTTGAGCGGGGGCAGGGGCAATGAAAAACTGTTTTTT. It codes for CASSLSGGRGNEKLFF. V is TRBV5-1 and J is TRBJ1-4, with a weak D call TRBD1 (6 bases). Germline V gene sequence: CDR1 SGHRS, CDR2 YFSETQ. This CDR3 contains 16 residues. Trimming removed 1 base from V and 5 bases from J, with 15 bases in between.

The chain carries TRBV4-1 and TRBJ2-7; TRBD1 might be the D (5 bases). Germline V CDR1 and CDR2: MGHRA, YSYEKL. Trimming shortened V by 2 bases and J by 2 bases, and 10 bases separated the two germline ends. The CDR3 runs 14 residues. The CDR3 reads CASSQNTGAYEQYF. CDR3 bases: TGCGCCAGCAGCCAAAATACAGGAGCCTACGAGCAGTACTTC.

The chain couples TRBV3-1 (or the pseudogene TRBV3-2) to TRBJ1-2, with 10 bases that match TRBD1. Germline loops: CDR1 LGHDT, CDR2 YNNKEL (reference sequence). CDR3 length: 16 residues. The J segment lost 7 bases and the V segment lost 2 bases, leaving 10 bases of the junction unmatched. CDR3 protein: CASSQNGWDRGFGYTF. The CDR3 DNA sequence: TGTGCCAGCAGCCAAAACGGCTGGGACAGGGGTTTTGGCTACACCTTC.

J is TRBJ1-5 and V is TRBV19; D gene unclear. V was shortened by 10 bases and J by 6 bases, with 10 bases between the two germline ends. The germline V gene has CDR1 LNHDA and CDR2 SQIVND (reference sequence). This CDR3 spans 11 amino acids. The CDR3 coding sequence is TGTGCCATCGGAGCTCCTCAGCCCCAGCATTTT. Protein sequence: CAIGAPQPQHF. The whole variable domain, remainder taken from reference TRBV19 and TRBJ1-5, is DGGITQSPKYLFRKEGQNVTLSCEQNLNHDAMYWYRQDPGQGLRLIYYSQIVNDFQKGDIAEGYSVSREKKESFPLTVTSAQKNPTAFYLCAIGAPQPQHFGDGTRLSIL.

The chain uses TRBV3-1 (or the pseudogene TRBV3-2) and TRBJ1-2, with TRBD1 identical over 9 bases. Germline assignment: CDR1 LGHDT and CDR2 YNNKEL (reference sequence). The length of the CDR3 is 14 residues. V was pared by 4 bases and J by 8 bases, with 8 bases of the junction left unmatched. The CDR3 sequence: CASSLLQGAWGYTF. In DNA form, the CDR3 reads TGTGCCAGCAGCCTGTTACAGGGGGCGTGGGGCTACACCTTC.

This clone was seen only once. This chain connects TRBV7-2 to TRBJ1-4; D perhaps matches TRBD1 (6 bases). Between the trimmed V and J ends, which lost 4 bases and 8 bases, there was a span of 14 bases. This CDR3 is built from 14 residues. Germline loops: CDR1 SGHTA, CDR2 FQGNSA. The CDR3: CASSWDTLEEKLFF. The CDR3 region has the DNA TGTGCCAGCAGCTGGGACACCCTCGAGGAAAAACTGTTTTTT.

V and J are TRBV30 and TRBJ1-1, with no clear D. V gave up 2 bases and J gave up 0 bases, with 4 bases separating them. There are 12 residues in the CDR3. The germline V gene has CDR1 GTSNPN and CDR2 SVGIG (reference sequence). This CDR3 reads CAWSFLNTEAFF. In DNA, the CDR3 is TGTGCCTGGAGTTTCTTGAACACTGAAGCTTTCTTT.

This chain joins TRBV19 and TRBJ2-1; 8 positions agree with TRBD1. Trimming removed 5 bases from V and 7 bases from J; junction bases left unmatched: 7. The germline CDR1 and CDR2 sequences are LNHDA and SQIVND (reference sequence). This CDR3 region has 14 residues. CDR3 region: CASSPVQGGNEQFF. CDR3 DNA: TGTGCCAGTAGTCCTGTACAGGGGGGTAATGAGCAGTTCTTC.

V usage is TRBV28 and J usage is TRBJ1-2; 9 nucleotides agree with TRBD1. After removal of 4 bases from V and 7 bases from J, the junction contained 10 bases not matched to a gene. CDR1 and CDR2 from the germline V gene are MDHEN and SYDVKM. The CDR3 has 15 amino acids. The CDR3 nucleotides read TGTGCCAGCAGTTCCCCCGGGACAGGGACGGGTGGCTACACCTTC. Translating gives CASSSPGTGTGGYTF.

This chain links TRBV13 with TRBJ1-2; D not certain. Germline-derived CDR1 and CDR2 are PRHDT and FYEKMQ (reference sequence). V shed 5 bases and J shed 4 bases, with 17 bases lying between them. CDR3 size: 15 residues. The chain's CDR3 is CASSPRAVRGYGYTF. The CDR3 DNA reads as TGTGCCAGCAGCCCCCGGGCAGTTCGGGGCTATGGCTACACCTTC.

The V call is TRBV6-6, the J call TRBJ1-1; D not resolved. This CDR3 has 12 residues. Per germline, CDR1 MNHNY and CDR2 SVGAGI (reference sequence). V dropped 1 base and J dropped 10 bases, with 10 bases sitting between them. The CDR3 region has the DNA TGTGCCAGCAGTTACTTGAGGGAGAGAGCTTTCTTT. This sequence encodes CASSYLRERAFF.